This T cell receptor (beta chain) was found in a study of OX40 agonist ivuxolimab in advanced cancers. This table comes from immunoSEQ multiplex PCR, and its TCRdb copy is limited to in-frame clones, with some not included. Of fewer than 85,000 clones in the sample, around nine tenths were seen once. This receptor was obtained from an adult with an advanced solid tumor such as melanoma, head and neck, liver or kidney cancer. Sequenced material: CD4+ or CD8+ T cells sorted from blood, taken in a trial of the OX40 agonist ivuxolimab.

The CDR3 spells CASSPGQGPDTQYF. The CDR3 DNA reads as TGTGCCAGCAGCCCGGGACAGGGCCCAGATACGCAGTATTTT. The chain recombines TRBV5-8 with TRBJ2-3; 9 positions match TRBD1. This CDR3 spans 14 amino acids. V shed 4 bases, J shed 4 bases, and the junction held 4 bases outside the gene matches. CDR1 and CDR2 from the germline V gene are SGHTS and YDEGEE.